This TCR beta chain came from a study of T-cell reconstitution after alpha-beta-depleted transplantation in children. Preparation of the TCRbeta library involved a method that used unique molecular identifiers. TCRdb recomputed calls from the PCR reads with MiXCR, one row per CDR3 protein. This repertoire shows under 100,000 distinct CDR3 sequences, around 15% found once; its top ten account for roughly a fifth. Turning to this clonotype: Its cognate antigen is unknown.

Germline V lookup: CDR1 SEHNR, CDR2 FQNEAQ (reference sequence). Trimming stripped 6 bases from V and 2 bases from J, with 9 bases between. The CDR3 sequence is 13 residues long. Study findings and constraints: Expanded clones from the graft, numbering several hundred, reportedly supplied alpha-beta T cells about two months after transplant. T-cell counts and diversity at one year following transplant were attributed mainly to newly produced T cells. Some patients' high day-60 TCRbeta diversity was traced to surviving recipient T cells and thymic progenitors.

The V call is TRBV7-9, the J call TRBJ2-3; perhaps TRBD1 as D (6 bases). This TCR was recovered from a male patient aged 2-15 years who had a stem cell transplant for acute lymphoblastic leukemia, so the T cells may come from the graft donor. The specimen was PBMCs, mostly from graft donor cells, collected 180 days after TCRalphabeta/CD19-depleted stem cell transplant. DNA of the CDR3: TGTGCCAGCAGAAGGGACACCACAGATACGCAGTATTTT. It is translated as CASRRDTTDTQYF.